These T cell receptor beta chains were read from a single sample in a study of cytomegalovirus exposure and HLA in healthy donors. Some clones are missing from TCRdb's copy, which holds only in-frame ones; the method was immunoSEQ multiplex PCR. The sample records some 140,000 clones, around 80% being singletons. The specimen sequenced was PBMCs. These receptors came from a woman between 40 and 50 years old in good health and CMV-seropositive. Each CDR3 is given with its conserved first and last residue. Each record gives: clone size, J gene, D gene, V gene, CDR3 DNA, CDR3 protein. A D gene is named only where the DNA matches it firmly. Some rows have no size entry. The others give once, few or many, or a class for an expanded clone.

abundance: .; j_gene: TRBJ2-3; d_gene: .; v_gene: TRBV7-6; CDR3nt: TGTGCCAGCAGCTTAACGGGAAGCACAGATACGCAGTATTTT; CDR3aa: CASSLTGSTDTQYF
abundance: .; j_gene: TRBJ2-7; d_gene: TRBD2; v_gene: TRBV10-2; CDR3nt: TGCGCCAGCAGTGCGGCTAGCGGGATGGGCGAGCAGTACTTC; CDR3aa: CASSAASGMGEQYF
abundance: .; j_gene: TRBJ1-5; d_gene: .; v_gene: TRBV19; CDR3nt: TGTGCCACTCCTCCGGCCCGAGAGGGCAATCAGCCCCAGCATTTT; CDR3aa: CATPPAREGNQPQHF
abundance: .; j_gene: TRBJ1-1; d_gene: .; v_gene: TRBV9; CDR3nt: TGTGCCAGCAGCGGACAGACAGGAGATGCTGAAGCTTTCTTT; CDR3aa: CASSGQTGDAEAFF
abundance: .; j_gene: TRBJ2-7; d_gene: TRBD2; v_gene: TRBV30; CDR3nt: TGTGCCTGGAGTGTAACTAGCGGGAGGGTCTACGAGCAGTACTTC; CDR3aa: CAWSVTSGRVYEQYF
abundance: .; j_gene: TRBJ1-2; d_gene: .; v_gene: TRBV6-5; CDR3nt: TGTGCCAGCAGTCGGGGGGGCTCCCGCTCGGGTGGCTACACCTTC; CDR3aa: CASSRGGSRSGGYTF
abundance: .; j_gene: TRBJ2-1; d_gene: TRBD2; v_gene: TRBV30; CDR3nt: TGTGCCTGGAGGCAGGGACTAGCAGGATACTACAATGAGCAGTTCTTC; CDR3aa: CAWRQGLAGYYNEQFF
abundance: .; j_gene: TRBJ2-2; d_gene: TRBD1; v_gene: TRBV2; CDR3nt: TGTGCCAGCAGGGTAACAGGGGGTTTGACCGGGGAGCTGTTTTTT; CDR3aa: CASRVTGGLTGELFF
abundance: .; j_gene: TRBJ2-3; d_gene: TRBD2; v_gene: TRBV6-6; CDR3nt: TGTGCCAGCACTCACGGACTAGCGGGCGATACGCAGTATTTT; CDR3aa: CASTHGLAGDTQYF
abundance: few; j_gene: TRBJ2-1; d_gene: .; v_gene: TRBV6-1; CDR3nt: TGTGCCAGCAGTGGCTACAGGAAACCCCTTAACAATGAGCAGTTCTTC; CDR3aa: CASSGYRKPLNNEQFF
abundance: .; j_gene: TRBJ2-1; d_gene: .; v_gene: TRBV14; CDR3nt: TGTGCCAGCAGCCAACGGCGGAGCCGCTCCTACAATGAGCAGTTCTTC; CDR3aa: CASSQRRSRSYNEQFF
abundance: .; j_gene: TRBJ1-4; d_gene: TRBD1; v_gene: TRBV9; CDR3nt: TGTGCCAGCAGCTCACCGACAGGGTCTAATGAAAAACTGTTTTTT; CDR3aa: CASSSPTGSNEKLFF
abundance: .; j_gene: TRBJ2-1; d_gene: TRBD2; v_gene: TRBV11-3; CDR3nt: TGTGCCAGCAGCCGAGAAAGCGGGAGTGCGTACAATGAGCAGTTCTTC; CDR3aa: CASSRESGSAYNEQFF
abundance: .; j_gene: TRBJ2-1; d_gene: .; v_gene: TRBV5-1; CDR3nt: TGCGCCAGCAGCCCCACTGCGGGGTACAATGAGCAGTTCTTC; CDR3aa: CASSPTAGYNEQFF
abundance: .; j_gene: TRBJ1-1; d_gene: .; v_gene: TRBV6-5; CDR3nt: TGTGCCAGCAGCTACCTTACACAGGCTTTCTTT; CDR3aa: CASSYLTQAFF
abundance: .; j_gene: TRBJ1-1; d_gene: .; v_gene: TRBV30; CDR3nt: TGTGCCTGGAGTGTCGGGGGAATGAACACTGAAGCTTTCTTT; CDR3aa: CAWSVGGMNTEAFF
abundance: .; j_gene: TRBJ2-2; d_gene: .; v_gene: TRBV5-4; CDR3nt: TGTGCCAGCAGCTTAGACGGCAGGGCGGTCACCGGGGAGCTGTTTTTT; CDR3aa: CASSLDGRAVTGELFF
abundance: .; j_gene: TRBJ2-7; d_gene: TRBD2; v_gene: TRBV27; CDR3nt: TGTGCCAGCCGAATGACTAGCGGGAGCTTCGAGCAGTACTTC; CDR3aa: CASRMTSGSFEQYF
abundance: .; j_gene: TRBJ2-2; d_gene: .; v_gene: TRBV30; CDR3nt: TGTGCCTGGAGTTTAGGGGCGAGCACCGGGGAGCTGTTTTTT; CDR3aa: CAWSLGASTGELFF
abundance: .; j_gene: TRBJ2-7; d_gene: .; v_gene: TRBV7-9; CDR3nt: TGTGCCAGCAGCTCCGGGACACCCCAAGGGGAGCAGTACTTC; CDR3aa: CASSSGTPQGEQYF
abundance: .; j_gene: TRBJ2-7; d_gene: .; v_gene: TRBV9; CDR3nt: TGTGCCAGCAGCTTGTCTACAGGGTTCAAGCAGTACTTC; CDR3aa: CASSLSTGFKQYF
abundance: .; j_gene: TRBJ1-1; d_gene: .; v_gene: TRBV19; CDR3nt: TGTGCCAGTAGTATGGGAGATCTAAACACTGAAGCTTTCTTT; CDR3aa: CASSMGDLNTEAFF